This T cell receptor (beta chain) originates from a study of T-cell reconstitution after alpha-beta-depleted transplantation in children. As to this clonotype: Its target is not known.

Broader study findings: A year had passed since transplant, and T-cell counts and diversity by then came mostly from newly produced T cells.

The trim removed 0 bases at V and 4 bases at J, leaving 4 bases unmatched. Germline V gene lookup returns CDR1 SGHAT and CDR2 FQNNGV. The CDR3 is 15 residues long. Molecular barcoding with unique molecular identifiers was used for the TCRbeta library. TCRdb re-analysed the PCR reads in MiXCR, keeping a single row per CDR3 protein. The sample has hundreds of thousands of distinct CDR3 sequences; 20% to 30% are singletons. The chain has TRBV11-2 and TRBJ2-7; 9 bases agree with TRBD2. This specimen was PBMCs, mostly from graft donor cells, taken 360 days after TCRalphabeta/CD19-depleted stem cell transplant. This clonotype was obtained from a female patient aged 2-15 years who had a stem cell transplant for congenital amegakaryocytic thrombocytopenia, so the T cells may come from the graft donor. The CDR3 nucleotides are TGTGCCAGCAGCTTAGATTCTAGCGGGACGTACGAGCAGTACTTC. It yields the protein CASSLDSSGTYEQYF.